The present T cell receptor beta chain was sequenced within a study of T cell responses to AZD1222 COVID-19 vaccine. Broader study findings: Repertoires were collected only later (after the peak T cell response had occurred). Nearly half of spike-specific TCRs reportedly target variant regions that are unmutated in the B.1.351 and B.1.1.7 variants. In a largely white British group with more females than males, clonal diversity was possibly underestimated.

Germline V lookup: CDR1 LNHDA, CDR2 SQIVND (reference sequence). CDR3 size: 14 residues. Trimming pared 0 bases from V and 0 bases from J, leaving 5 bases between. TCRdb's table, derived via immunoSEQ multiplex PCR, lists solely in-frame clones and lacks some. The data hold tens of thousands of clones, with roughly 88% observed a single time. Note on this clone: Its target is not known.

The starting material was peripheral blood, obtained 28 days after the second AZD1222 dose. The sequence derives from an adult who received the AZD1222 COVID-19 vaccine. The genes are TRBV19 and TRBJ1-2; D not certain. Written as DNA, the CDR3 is TGTGCCAGTAGTATAGACGGTTCTAACTATGGCTACACCTTC. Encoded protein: CASSIDGSNYGYTF.